These 24 T cell receptor beta chains share one sample of origin, sequenced in a study of T cell responses to AZD1222 COVID-19 vaccine. This table comes from immunoSEQ multiplex PCR, and its TCRdb copy is limited to in-frame clones, with some not included. Among 150,000 to 200,000 clones listed, just under 95% were seen once. The source material was peripheral blood, sampled on day 0 of AZD1222 vaccination. These receptors all come from an adult in good health.

V gene TRBV19 combines with J gene TRBJ1-1; D perhaps matches TRBD1 (5 bases). The germline gives CDR1 LNHDA, CDR2 SQIVND (reference sequence). V gave up 7 bases and J gave up 8 bases, with 14 bases separating them. The CDR3 loop spans 12 amino acids. The CDR3 nucleotides are TGTGCCAGTATTGGGGGATTTGCGGAAGCTTTCTTT. Protein product: CASIGGFAEAFF.

The gene calls are TRBV27 and TRBJ2-5; unclear D gene. CDR3 length equals 16 residues. CDR1 is MNHEY and CDR2 is SMNVEV in the germline V gene (reference sequence). V was trimmed by 1 base and J by 5 bases, leaving 17 bases between them. The DNA of the CDR3 is TGTGCCAGCAGTTTATTGTCCGCCACGCCGAGGGAGACCCAGTACTTC. As protein: CASSLLSATPRETQYF.

This sequence joins TRBV18 and TRBJ1-1; D is possibly TRBD1 (6 bases). Trimming stripped 4 bases from V and 3 bases from J, with 12 bases between. The CDR3 runs 14 residues. Per germline, CDR1 KGHSH and CDR2 LQKENI. In DNA, the CDR3 is TGTGCCAGCTCACAATACAGGGATGACACTGAAGCTTTCTTT. It encodes CASSQYRDDTEAFF.

The chain has TRBV14 and TRBJ2-5; no clear D. V was shortened by 2 bases and J by 5 bases, with 9 bases between the two germline ends. Germline CDR1 and CDR2: SGHDN and FVKESK. The CDR3 sequence is 13 residues long. CDR3 in amino acids: CASSQLSLETQYF. CDR3 in DNA: TGTGCCAGCAGCCAACTTAGTCTGGAGACCCAGTACTTC.

The chain employs TRBV7-9 and TRBJ2-3; perhaps TRBD2 as D (5 bases). The CDR3 has 18 residues. Trimming pared 5 bases from V and 0 bases from J, leaving 21 bases between. CDR1 is SEHNR and CDR2 is FQNEAQ in the germline V gene (reference sequence). The CDR3 region has the DNA TGTGCCAGCAGCCCACTTCCCCGGGGAGCGGTGAGCACAGATACGCAGTATTTT. Translation: CASSPLPRGAVSTDTQYF.

The chain recombines TRBV5-1 with TRBJ1-1; maybe TRBD1 (5 bases). The CDR3 sequence is 14 residues long. Trimming removed 3 bases from V and 5 bases from J, with 14 bases in between. The germline V gene has CDR1 SGHRS and CDR2 YFSETQ. The CDR3 spells CASSSGTEGTEAFF. The CDR3, as DNA: TGCGCCAGCAGCTCAGGCACTGAGGGGACTGAAGCTTTCTTT.

The CDR3 nucleotides are TGTGCCAGCTCAACCGGCCCGTACGAGCAGTACTTC. Its protein product is CASSTGPYEQYF. This chain links TRBV18 with TRBJ2-7, with D unresolved. V was pared by 5 bases and J by 4 bases, with 9 bases between. Germline CDR1 reads KGHSH; CDR2 reads LQKENI. The length of the CDR3 is 12 residues.

The chain is built from TRBV18 and TRBJ2-7; D gene unclear. Germline CDR1 KGHSH, CDR2 LQKENI. The CDR3 covers 13 residues. The ends were cut back, 6 bases at V and 1 base at J, with 10 bases in the middle. CDR3 residues: CASSGGSSYEQYF. In DNA, the CDR3 is TGTGCCAGCTCGGGCGGCAGTTCCTACGAGCAGTACTTC.

This clone is a singleton in its sample. The rearrangement joins TRBV7-2 to TRBJ1-2; weak D call: TRBD1 (5 bases). V lost 2 bases to trimming and J lost 2 bases, with 9 bases between them. The germline gives CDR1 SGHTA, CDR2 FQGNSA. This CDR3 is 14 amino acids long. The CDR3 DNA reads as TGTGCCAGCAGCTTATCGGGGGGGAACTATGGCTACACCTTC. Amino acids: CASSLSGGNYGYTF. The whole variable domain, filled in from reference TRBV7-2 and TRBJ1-2, reads GAGVSQSPSNKVTEKGKDVELRCDPISGHTALYWYRQSLGQGLEFLIYFQGNSAPDKSGLPSDRFSAERTGGSVSTLTIQRTQQEDSAVYLCASSLSGGNYGYTFGSGTRLTVV.

The CDR3 protein is CASSQDLAGNTIYF. Here the CDR3 DNA reads TGTGCCAGCAGCCAAGATCTTGCGGGAAACACCATATATTTT. The chain couples TRBV4-2 to TRBJ1-3; no definite D call. V was clipped by 0 bases and J by 4 bases, with 7 bases between them. The germline V gene has CDR1 LGHNA and CDR2 YNFKEQ. The CDR3 extends over 14 amino acids.

This chain joins TRBV21-1 and TRBJ2-1; the table gives TRBD2 as D, unverified against the DNA. TRBV21-1 is reported as a pseudogene. This CDR3 region has 18 residues. The DNA of the CDR3 is TGTGCCAGCAGCAAGTTATTTACTAGCGGATGCTCCTACAATGAGCAGTTCTTC. Translation: CASSKLFTSGCSYNEQFF.

J is TRBJ2-5 and V is TRBV28; 7 bases are shared with TRBD1. The CDR3 is made up of 14 amino acids. The trim removed 5 bases at V and 2 bases at J, leaving 5 bases unmatched. The germline CDR1 and CDR2 sequences are MDHEN and SYDVKM. The CDR3 sequence: CASSPGQPQETQYF. The DNA for the CDR3 is TGTGCCAGCAGTCCGGGACAGCCACAAGAGACCCAGTACTTC.

The J gene is TRBJ2-7, the V gene TRBV30; tentatively, D is TRBD1 (5 bases). This CDR3 is built from 12 residues. V was cut by 1 base and J by 3 bases, with 7 bases left in between. The germline CDR1 and CDR2 sequences are GTSNPN and SVGIG (reference sequence). As DNA, the CDR3 is TGTGCCTGGAGTGGACAGCACTACGAGCAGTACTTC. Translating gives CAWSGQHYEQYF.

This sequence joins TRBV29-1 and TRBJ1-1; D is perhaps TRBD1 (6 bases). Trimming cost V 0 bases and J 5 bases, with 16 bases left between them. The length of the CDR3 is 15 residues. The germline V gene has CDR1 SQVTM and CDR2 ANQGSEA. CDR3 in DNA: TGCAGCGTTGAAGATCTTCAGGGAGGGGGAACTGAAGCTTTCTTT. This encodes CSVEDLQGGGTEAFF. The full variable domain, in which reference TRBV29-1 and TRBJ1-1 provide the parts outside the CDR3, is SAVISQKPSRDICQRGTSLTIQCQVDSQVTMMFWYRQQPGQSLTLIATANQGSEATYESGFVIDKFPISRPNLTFSTLTVSNMSPEDSSIYLCSVEDLQGGGTEAFFGQGTRLTVV.

This sequence joins TRBV6-5 and TRBJ1-2, with D perhaps matching TRBD1 (6 bases). The CDR3 is made up of 14 amino acids. In germline, CDR1 is MNHEY, CDR2 SVGAGI. The ends were cut back, 6 bases at V and 6 bases at J, with 17 bases in the middle. The DNA of the CDR3 is TGTGCCAGCAGCGGACGGGGGCAGTACCATGGCTACACCTTC. It yields the protein CASSGRGQYHGYTF.

The genes are TRBV29-1 and TRBJ1-2; TRBD1 agrees at 10 bases. Germline assignment: CDR1 SQVTM and CDR2 ANQGSEA. With V trimmed by 7 bases and J by 5 bases, 4 bases remained unmatched. This CDR3 has 12 residues. The CDR3 DNA is TGCAGCGCAGGGACAGGGGAATATGGCTACACCTTC. As protein: CSAGTGEYGYTF. Together with reference TRBV29-1 and TRBJ1-2, the CDR3 gives the full variable domain: SAVISQKPSRDICQRGTSLTIQCQVDSQVTMMFWYRQQPGQSLTLIATANQGSEATYESGFVIDKFPISRPNLTFSTLTVSNMSPEDSSIYLCSAGTGEYGYTFGSGTRLTVV.

The chain is built from TRBV28 and TRBJ2-7; tentative D call: TRBD1 (6 bases). With 8 bases removed from V and 2 bases from J, the gap between germline ends came to 13 bases. The CDR3 consists of 13 residues. CDR1 and CDR2 from the germline V gene are MDHEN and SYDVKM. The CDR3 bases are TGTGCCAGCGTTAATACAGGGACCTACGAGCAGTACTTC. Encoded protein: CASVNTGTYEQYF.

The chain joins TRBV5-4 to TRBJ1-1; TRBD1 is a possible D gene (6 bases). The CDR3 sequence is 17 residues long. The V end was cut by 0 bases, the J end by 1 base, with 16 bases between. Germline loops: CDR1 SGHNT, CDR2 YYREEE (reference sequence). CDR3 loop: CASSLGGTGPSNTEAFF. In DNA, the CDR3 is TGTGCCAGCAGCTTGGGGGGTACAGGGCCTTCGAACACTGAAGCTTTCTTT.

V and J are TRBV7-6 and TRBJ2-5, with D possibly being TRBD2 (6 bases). This CDR3 has 15 residues. The V and J ends lost 1 base and 5 bases respectively, with 14 bases between them. The germline CDR1 and CDR2 sequences are SGHVS and FNYEAQ. The CDR3 sequence is CASSLGTGVEETQYF. CDR3 bases: TGTGCCAGCAGCTTAGGAACGGGGGTGGAGGAGACCCAGTACTTC. Full variable domain (rest looked up from reference TRBV7-6 and TRBJ2-5): GAGVSQSPRYKVTKRGQDVALRCDPISGHVSLYWYRQALGQGPEFLTYFNYEAQQDKSGLPNDRFSAERPEGSISTLTIQRTEQRDSAMYRCASSLGTGVEETQYFGPGTRLLVL.

V usage is TRBV7-9 and J usage is TRBJ1-4; TRBD1 agrees at 9 bases. CDR1 is SEHNR and CDR2 is FQNEAQ in the germline V gene (reference sequence). CDR3 length equals 15 residues. The V gene end was trimmed by 5 bases and the J gene end by 8 bases; junction bases not matched to a gene: 9. For the CDR3, the DNA is TGTGCCAGCAGCCTATCCGGGACAGGGCTGGAAAAACTGTTTTTT. Translating gives CASSLSGTGLEKLFF.

The chain joins TRBV9 to TRBJ2-2, with TRBD1 as a possible D gene (5 bases). The CDR3 is made up of 15 amino acids. V was cut by 2 bases and J by 7 bases, with 15 bases left in between. The V gene's germline CDR1 is SGDLS and CDR2 YYNGEE. CDR3 bases: TGTGCCAGCAGCGTCACGGCAGGGTTCTTCGGGGAGCTGTTTTTT. Translation: CASSVTAGFFGELFF.

The CDR3 coding sequence is TGTGCCAGCAGCGTAGGAGTGGGGGGGAATCAGCCCCAGCATTTT. It encodes CASSVGVGGNQPQHF. The chain employs TRBV9 and TRBJ1-5, with D perhaps TRBD1 (5 bases). V lost 0 bases, J lost 4 bases, and 11 bases lay in between. The V gene's germline CDR1 is SGDLS and CDR2 YYNGEE. CDR3 length equals 15 residues. Together with reference TRBV9 and TRBJ1-5, the CDR3 gives the full variable domain: DSGVTQTPKHLITATGQRVTLRCSPRSGDLSVYWYQQSLDQGLQFLIQYYNGEERAKGNILERFSAQQFPDLHSELNLSSLELGDSALYFCASSVGVGGNQPQHFGDGTRLSIL.

The rearrangement links TRBV11-3 to TRBJ2-6; tentatively, D is TRBD1 (5 bases). There are 18 residues in the CDR3. Germline values: CDR1 SGHNT, CDR2 YENEEA. V lost 0 bases and J 0 bases, leaving 12 bases between the germline ends. The CDR3 DNA is TGTGCCAGCAGCTTAGAACTGGACACCATCTCTGGGGCCAACGTCCTGACTTTC. Amino acids: CASSLELDTISGANVLTF. Full variable domain (remainder filled in from reference TRBV11-3 and TRBJ2-6): EAGVVQSPRYKIIEKKQPVAFWCNPISGHNTLYWYLQNLGQGPELLIRYENEEAVDDSQLPKDRFSAERLKGVDSTLKIQPAELGDSAVYLCASSLELDTISGANVLTFGAGSRLTVL.

This clone was recorded only once. The chain joins TRBV23-1 to TRBJ2-2, with D unresolved. TRBV23-1 has ORF status, its function being uncertain. The V end lost 1 base, the J end lost 5 bases, and 14 bases lay between the germline ends. CDR3 length equals 16 residues. The CDR3 sequence is CASSQWVNGLTGELFF. CDR3 nucleotide sequence: TGCGCCAGCAGTCAATGGGTGAACGGCCTTACCGGGGAGCTGTTTTTT.